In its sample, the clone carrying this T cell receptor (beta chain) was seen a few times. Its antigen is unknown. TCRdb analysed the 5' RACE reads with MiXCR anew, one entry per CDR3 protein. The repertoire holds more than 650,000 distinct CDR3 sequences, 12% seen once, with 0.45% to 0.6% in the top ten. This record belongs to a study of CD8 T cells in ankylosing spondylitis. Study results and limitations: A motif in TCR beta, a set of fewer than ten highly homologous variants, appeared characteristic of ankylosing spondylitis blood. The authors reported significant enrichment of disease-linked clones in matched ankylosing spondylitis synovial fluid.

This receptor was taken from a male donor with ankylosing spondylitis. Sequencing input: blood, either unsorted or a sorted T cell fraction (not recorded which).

CDR3 in DNA: TGCAGTGCTAGTTCGATGCCGGCTCAAGCGGGGGCTCGGGGAGAGACCCAGTACTTC. Its protein product is CSASSMPAQAGARGETQYF. The rearrangement links TRBV20-1 to TRBJ2-5; the match to TRBD2 covers 8 bases. The V gene's germline CDR1 is DFQATT and CDR2 SNEGSKA (reference sequence). The CDR3 runs 19 residues. J gave up 4 bases and V 3 bases, and 22 bases lay outside the gene matches.